This T cell receptor (beta chain) was sequenced for a study of spatial heterogeneity in lung cancer. Germline-derived CDR1 and CDR2 are LGHDT and YNNKEL (reference sequence). Trimming cost V 2 bases and J 5 bases; bases outside gene matches: 15. The CDR3 covers 17 residues. This clonotype is deemed medium-sized. No antigen is known for it. Because this beta chain is a stray read in a library intended to capture alpha chains, its abundance should not be given much weight. A single record per CDR3 protein comes from TCRdb applying MiXCR to the 5' RACE reads. The sample has under 14,000 distinct CDR3 sequences; around 6.6% are singletons. Indicated time point: sample taken at primary tumor resection. No cells were sorted before sequencing. The whole RNA sequenced was extracted from tumor, nontumor lung or frozen PBMC. The donors, around 72 patients with untreated early-stage non-small cell lung cancer, provided the samples.

Findings and caveats of the study: Expanded tumor TCRs that were ubiquitous appeared in blood more at resection than follow-up.

The sample was PBMCs, taken at surgery. The TCR was taken from a male donor with early-stage non-small cell lung cancer. This chain connects TRBV3-1 to TRBJ2-7; 7 nucleotides align to TRBD1. Written as DNA, the CDR3 is TGTGCCAGCAGCCAATTAGCCAGAGGACAGGTTACCCACGAGCAGTACTTC. It encodes CASSQLARGQVTHEQYF.